Below are 29 T cell receptor beta chains sequenced from a single sample in a study of blood T cells in healthy people across ages. Through a sample-barcoded 5' primer and a J-beta primer mix, a second PCR was run for 7 to 11 cycles. TCRdb recomputed calls from the 5' RACE reads with MiXCR, one row per CDR3 protein. The repertoire has 730,000 or so distinct CDR3 sequences, approximately 39% of them found once; the top ten carry roughly 19%. Source material: blood. Every receptor here comes from an older woman in good health.

This clonotype was seen a few times. This chain connects TRBV27 to TRBJ2-7; 7 bases are shared with TRBD2. Trimming took 2 bases from V and 2 from J; bases not matched to a gene: 9. CDR1 MNHEY and CDR2 SMNVEV come from the germline V gene (reference sequence). This CDR3 comprises 16 residues. The CDR3 nucleotides read TGTGCCAGCAGTTTAGGGGGGGTGGACTTTCCCTACGAGCAGTACTTC. Amino acid sequence: CASSLGGVDFPYEQYF.

This clonotype was detected only a few times. The chain has TRBV6-2 or TRBV6-3 and TRBJ2-3; D possibly matches TRBD1 or TRBD2 (5 bases each). The germline V gene encodes CDR1 MNHEY and CDR2 SVGEGT. Deletions cut 6 bases from V and 2 bases from J, with 12 bases between. CDR3 length equals 14 residues. As DNA, the CDR3 is TGTGCCAGCAGGCACGGGACCTCCACAGATACGCAGTATTTT. The encoded protein is CASRHGTSTDTQYF.

This clonotype was detected a few times. The CDR3 DNA reads as TGTGCCAGCAGCGCCCCAGCCCAAGAGACCCAGTACTTC. Amino acids: CASSAPAQETQYF. This chain connects TRBV9 to TRBJ2-5; the D is unclear. CDR3 length: 13 residues. Trimming removed 3 bases from V and 1 base from J, with 7 bases in between. Germline V gene data show CDR1 as SGDLS and CDR2 as YYNGEE.

This clonotype was counted a few times. The J gene is TRBJ2-5, the V gene TRBV18; the D gene is possibly TRBD1 (5 bases). Germline V gene sequence: CDR1 KGHSH, CDR2 LQKENI. The CDR3 contains 13 residues. The ends were cut back, 5 bases at V and 2 bases at J, with 9 bases in the middle. CDR3 sequence (DNA): TGTGCCAGCTCAGCCCGACAGCAAGAGACCCAGTACTTC. Translating gives CASSARQQETQYF.

The rearrangement links TRBV7-2 to TRBJ2-5; 9 bases map to TRBD1. The CDR3 is made up of 16 amino acids. Germline CDR1 is SGHTA and CDR2 is FQGNSA. With V trimmed by 7 bases and J by 4 bases, 13 bases remained unmatched. CDR3 in DNA: TGTGCCAGCAACTGGGCCCTGGGACAGGGAGGAGAGACCCAGTACTTC. This codes for CASNWALGQGGETQYF.

A note on this clonotype: A much larger clone is a single base away; this may be a read error. The J gene is TRBJ2-7, the V gene TRBV10-3; D is possibly TRBD2 (5 bases). Germline V gene sequence: CDR1 ENHRY, CDR2 SYGVKD. The CDR3 is 15 amino acids. The CDR3 nucleotides are TGTGCCACCAGTGAGTCGACTGGCGGGTCCTACGAGCAGTACTTC. As protein: CATSESTGGSYEQYF.

In the case of this clonotype: The germline gene is not matched at one end of the junction; a read error may be the cause. The chain combines TRBV6-5 with TRBJ2-2; D assignment may be TRBD1 or TRBD2 (6 bases each). Germline V gene data show CDR1 as MNHEY and CDR2 as SVGAGI. The CDR3 is 15 residues long. This chain's CDR3 is CASSYGGRDTGKLFF. CDR3 nucleotides: TGTGCCAGCAGTTACGGGGGGCGCGACACCGGGAAGCTGTTTTTT.

This clonotype was observed a handful of times. The J gene is TRBJ2-2, the V gene TRBV9; a possible D gene is TRBD1 (6 bases). This CDR3 has 18 residues. Trimming removed 0 bases at V and 3 bases at J, with 18 bases between. Germline CDR1 is SGDLS and CDR2 is YYNGEE. CDR3 residues: CASSVAPPEGHYTGELFF. CDR3 in DNA: TGTGCCAGCAGCGTAGCCCCCCCCGAGGGACACTACACCGGGGAGCTGTTTTTT.

This clonotype was seen a few times. The chain couples TRBV11-2 to TRBJ2-1; 14 bases are a match to TRBD2. The V segment lost 4 bases and the J segment 6 bases; nucleotides outside the gene matches: 2. Germline V lookup: CDR1 SGHAT, CDR2 FQNNGV. The CDR3 is 15 amino acids. CDR3 protein: CASSSTSGGVNEQFF. As DNA, the CDR3 is TGTGCCAGCAGCTCGACTAGCGGGGGGGTCAATGAGCAGTTCTTC.

The J gene is TRBJ1-1, the V gene TRBV20-1; weak D call: TRBD1 (5 bases). The germline V and J ends were trimmed by 6 bases and 8 bases, with 13 bases remaining between them. The germline V gene has CDR1 DFQATT and CDR2 SNEGSKA (reference sequence). The CDR3 has 11 amino acids. The CDR3 loop reads CSARGVPEAFF. CDR3 in DNA: TGCAGTGCCCGGGGGGTTCCCGAAGCTTTCTTT.

The genes are TRBV11-3 and TRBJ2-7; unclear D gene. V lost 0 bases and J 6 bases, leaving 9 bases between the germline ends. The length of the CDR3 is 13 residues. Germline V CDR1 and CDR2: SGHNT, YENEEA. The CDR3 DNA sequence: TGTGCCAGCAGCTTAGAACAAAGTAGCGAGCAGTACTTC. Protein: CASSLEQSSEQYF.

This clonotype was counted a few times. V and J are TRBV27 and TRBJ1-2, with unresolved D. CDR1 is MNHEY and CDR2 is SMNVEV in the germline V gene (reference sequence). Trimming shortened V by 6 bases and J by 7 bases, and 9 bases separated the two germline ends. The CDR3 sequence is 11 residues long. CDR3 in amino acids: CASRGQIGYTF. The CDR3 region has the DNA TGTGCCAGCAGAGGTCAGATTGGCTACACCTTC.

This clonotype has more than one count but fewer than ten. The chain links TRBV18 to TRBJ2-5; TRBD2 agrees at 14 bases. This CDR3 contains 17 residues. Germline lookup yields CDR1 KGHSH and CDR2 LQKENI. After removal of 3 bases from V and 1 base from J, the junction contained 4 bases not matched to a gene. The CDR3 nucleotides read TGTGCCAGCTCACCTTGGACTAGCGGGGGGACCCAAGAGACCCAGTACTTC. This gives the protein CASSPWTSGGTQETQYF.

The chain joins TRBV20-1 to TRBJ2-3; possibly TRBD2 for D (6 bases). The CDR3 spans 11 residues. CDR1 is DFQATT, CDR2 SNEGSKA, per germline (reference sequence). Trimming removed 4 bases from V and 6 bases from J, with 8 bases in between. This CDR3 is CSATRGDTQYF. The CDR3 nucleotides read TGCAGTGCTACCCGGGGGGATACGCAGTATTTT.

The table lists this clonotype with a few counts. V and J are TRBV7-9 and TRBJ1-2; D perhaps matches TRBD1 (5 bases). The germline V gene has CDR1 SEHNR and CDR2 FQNEAQ (reference sequence). Trimming cost V 1 base and J 6 bases, with 9 bases left between them. The CDR3 is made up of 13 amino acids. The CDR3 region is CASSLVSGDGYTF. In nucleotides, the CDR3 is TGTGCCAGCAGCTTAGTTTCGGGGGATGGCTACACCTTC.

The sample holds one count of this clonotype. The CDR3 loop reads CASSQPTGELNQPQHF. In DNA, the CDR3 is TGCGCCAGCAGCCAACCAACAGGTGAACTTAATCAGCCCCAGCATTTT. This sequence joins TRBV4-1 and TRBJ1-5; perhaps TRBD1 as D (5 bases). The germline CDR1 and CDR2 sequences are MGHRA and YSYEKL. The V gene lost 2 bases and the J gene lost 4 bases, with 15 bases spanning the gap. This CDR3 region has 16 residues.

This sequence joins TRBV12-3 or TRBV12-4 and TRBJ2-3; D may be TRBD1 or TRBD2 (5 bases each). The CDR3 covers 17 residues. V was cut by 6 bases and J by 7 bases, with 26 bases left in between. CDR3 coding DNA: TGTGCCAGCAGCTCGTCCCGGGACGGAACCGGATCCAATACGCAGTATTTT. It yields the protein CASSSSRDGTGSNTQYF.

The table lists this clonotype with a few counts. The rearrangement links TRBV7-2 to TRBJ1-1; the D is unclear. The CDR3 spans 12 residues. Trimming took 2 bases from V and 4 from J, leaving 5 bases between them. Germline lookup yields CDR1 SGHTA and CDR2 FQGNSA. This chain's CDR3 is CASSLRPTEAFF. In DNA form, the CDR3 reads TGTGCCAGCAGCTTAAGACCCACTGAAGCTTTCTTT.

CDR3 sequence (DNA): TGCAACGTAACAGGGGGCGGAGGCTATGGCTACACCTTC. Its translation is CNVTGGGGYGYTF. The rearrangement joins TRBV29-1 to TRBJ1-2, with TRBD1 identical over 9 bases. The CDR3 runs 13 residues. Germline-derived CDR1 and CDR2 are SQVTM and ANQGSEA.

V gene TRBV12-3 or TRBV12-4 combines with J gene TRBJ2-5, with 7 bases aligning to TRBD1. The J call may be wrong; the DNA end is better matched by TRBJ2-7. The CDR3 has 14 amino acids. CDR3 sequence: CASSPSGQVNEQYF. The CDR3 nucleotides read TGTGCCAGCAGTCCCTCCGGACAGGTCAACGAGCAGTACTTC.

This clonotype was seen only a few times. The genes are TRBV14 and TRBJ2-7; the D gene is possibly TRBD1 (5 bases). The V gene lost 3 bases and the J gene lost 6 bases, with 12 bases spanning the gap. The germline gives CDR1 SGHDN, CDR2 FVKESK. This CDR3 has 13 residues. CDR3 bases: TGTGCCAGCAGCCATTGCAGGGTCTGCGAGCAGTACTTC. This sequence encodes CASSHCRVCEQYF.

The chain is built from TRBV9 and TRBJ2-1, with 8 nucleotides matching TRBD2. Germline V gene data show CDR1 as SGDLS and CDR2 as YYNGEE. The CDR3 loop spans 15 amino acids. V gave up 1 base and J gave up 4 bases; unmatched junction bases: 4. The CDR3 reads CASSVNSGVYNEQFF. The CDR3 DNA reads TGTGCCAGCAGCGTAAATAGCGGGGTTTACAATGAGCAGTTCTTC.

This clonotype has more than one count but fewer than ten. The gene calls are TRBV7-9 and TRBJ2-1; 9 bases fit TRBD1. V shed 5 bases, J shed 4 bases, and the junction held 6 bases outside the gene matches. The length of the CDR3 is 15 residues. Germline-derived CDR1 and CDR2 are SEHNR and FQNEAQ (reference sequence). CDR3 DNA sequence: TGTGCCAGCAGCAGGGGGACAGGGATTTACAATGAGCAGTTCTTC. Translating gives CASSRGTGIYNEQFF.

The rearrangement uses TRBV7-2 and TRBJ2-4; D remains ambiguous. Germline loops: CDR1 SGHTA, CDR2 FQGNSA. CDR3 length: 11 residues. V shed 4 bases and J shed 13 bases, with 11 bases lying between them. The CDR3 bases are TGTGCCAGCAGCTCTCTTGGTGAGCAGTACTTC. Amino acid sequence: CASSSLGEQYF.

With respect to this clonotype: The junction and the germline gene differ at one end; a read error may be behind it. The rearrangement links TRBV20-1 to TRBJ2-4; 10 positions match TRBD2. The better agreement between TRBJ2-7 and the DNA end casts doubt on the J call. The CDR3 contains 15 residues. Germline V gene lookup returns CDR1 DFQATT and CDR2 SNEGSKA (reference sequence). CDR3 sequence (DNA): TGCGGTGCCAACCCAGGGACTAGCGTCACCTACGAGCAGTACTTC. Translation: CGANPGTSVTYEQYF.

The chain has TRBV7-2 and TRBJ1-2; D gene unclear. The CDR3 is 16 amino acids. The germline V gene has CDR1 SGHTA and CDR2 FQGNSA. Deletions cut 3 bases from V and 5 bases from J, with 19 bases between. The DNA for the CDR3 is TGTGCCAGCAGCTTCAACGCTAGGCCCATGGGGTATGGCTACACCTTC. Translation gives CASSFNARPMGYGYTF.

This clonotype was found once. This chain links TRBV6-2 or TRBV6-3 with TRBJ2-2; 8 bases align to TRBD2. CDR3 size: 18 residues. Germline V lookup: CDR1 MNHEY, CDR2 SVGEGT. V lost 7 bases and J lost 4; bases outside the gene matches: 17. The CDR3 is CASNVALAGPRATGELFF. DNA of the CDR3: TGTGCCAGCAACGTCGCGTTAGCGGGACCACGAGCCACCGGGGAGCTGTTTTTT.

With regard to this clonotype: A much more abundant neighbour one base away suggests this may be a read error. CDR3 in amino acids: CSARDLRSGSSYNEQFF. Here the CDR3 DNA reads TGCAGTGCTAGAGACTTAAGGAGTGGTAGCTCCTACAATGAGCAGTTCTTC. J is TRBJ2-1 and V is TRBV20-1; D call uncertain. Germline V lookup: CDR1 DFQATT, CDR2 SNEGSKA (reference sequence). V was clipped by 0 bases and J by 0 bases, with 15 bases between them. The CDR3 length is 17 residues.

The gene calls are TRBV11-3 and TRBJ2-5; D may be TRBD2 (6 bases). The CDR3 runs 16 residues. Germline CDR1 reads SGHNT; CDR2 reads YENEEA. V was clipped by 5 bases and J by 11 bases, with 27 bases between them. This CDR3 is CASSPSGSGPTREQYF. CDR3 bases: TGTGCCAGCAGCCCCTCGGGTAGCGGACCTACAAGGGAGCAGTACTTC.